Sequencing of this TCR beta chain was carried out in a study of cytomegalovirus exposure and HLA in healthy donors. Study-wide results and limits: In an earlier analysis, most TCR beta V segments were productive about 90% or about 30% of the time. The Asian-associated ancestry cluster reportedly had fewer N-insertions than the approximately 700-donor mean in a later analysis.

V shed 3 bases and J shed 4 bases, with 15 bases lying between them. The CDR3 spans 15 residues. CDR1 and CDR2 from the germline V gene are KGHSH and LQKENI. Concerning this clone: Antigen specificity is unknown.

Vbeta (60) and Jbeta (13) primers were used in the PCR. Profiling relied on immunoSEQ multiplex PCR, and the TCRdb table lists in-frame clones only, not all of them. Counted here are 200,000 to 250,000 clones, around nine tenths occurring once; the ten biggest clones make up approximately 1%. The clonotype originates from a woman between 18 and 29 years old in good health and CMV-seronegative. The sequenced sample was PBMCs. V is TRBV18 and J is TRBJ1-1; D is uncertain. This chain's CDR3 is CASSPLARHGTEAFF. The CDR3 DNA reads as TGTGCCAGCTCACCGTTAGCGAGGCACGGCACTGAAGCTTTCTTT.